These 10 T cell receptor beta chains came from one sample sequenced in a study of blood T cell repertoires in COVID-19. Method: immunoSEQ multiplex PCR; TCRdb's copy keeps in-frame clones and lacks some. The data hold 55,000 to 75,000 clones, with around 83% observed a single time. What was sequenced was peripheral blood. The receptor source for this set is a human donor in a cohort sampled during active COVID-19.

The CDR3 DNA is TGTGCCAGCAGTGTAAACAGGCCAACTAATGAAAAACTGTTTTTT. It codes for CASSVNRPTNEKLFF. The chain recombines TRBV2 with TRBJ1-4, with D perhaps matching TRBD1 (5 bases). This CDR3 comprises 15 residues. Germline V gene data show CDR1 as SNHLY and CDR2 as FYNNEI. V dropped 4 bases and J dropped 0 bases, with 9 bases sitting between them.

The genes are TRBV4-2 and TRBJ2-3; D call uncertain. Germline CDR1 LGHNA, CDR2 YNFKEQ. V was pared by 4 bases and J by 0 bases, with 5 bases between. The CDR3 spans 13 residues. The CDR3 bases are TGTGCCAGCAGCCGCCAGAGCACAGATACGCAGTATTTT. Encoded protein: CASSRQSTDTQYF.

V gene TRBV6-5 combines with J gene TRBJ2-2; D is possibly TRBD2 (5 bases). The V and J ends lost 6 bases and 0 bases respectively, with 11 bases between them. CDR3 length equals 15 residues. Germline loops: CDR1 MNHEY, CDR2 SVGAGI. The CDR3 region is CASRPGNTNTGELFF. The CDR3 bases are TGTGCCAGCAGGCCGGGGAACACGAACACCGGGGAGCTGTTTTTT.

V usage is TRBV5-1 and J usage is TRBJ2-5; D unclear. The CDR3 extends over 14 amino acids. Germline values: CDR1 SGHRS, CDR2 YFSETQ. V was cut by 0 bases and J by 2 bases, with 8 bases left in between. The CDR3 region has the DNA TGCGCCAGCAGCTTGGGAGGCGTACAAGAGACCCAGTACTTC. As protein: CASSLGGVQETQYF.

This clone appeared a single time. The rearrangement links TRBV18 to TRBJ2-7, with a weak D call TRBD1 (5 bases). V lost 2 bases to trimming and J lost 0 bases, with 11 bases between them. This CDR3 is 15 amino acids long. Germline V CDR1 and CDR2: KGHSH, LQKENI. The CDR3 bases are TGTGCCAGCTCACCAACAGGTTCTCTCTCCTACGAGCAGTACTTC. Its protein is CASSPTGSLSYEQYF.

The chain couples TRBV29-1 to TRBJ2-5; 8 bases are a match to TRBD2. Trimming took 7 bases from V and 2 from J; bases not matched to a gene: 12. CDR1 and CDR2 (germline): SQVTM, ANQGSEA. The CDR3 has 15 amino acids. DNA of the CDR3: TGCAGCGGACTCATAAGCGGGGGCCGACAAGAGACCCAGTACTTC. Its translation: CSGLISGGRQETQYF.

This chain connects TRBV5-5 to TRBJ2-4, with D hard to call. Trimming pared 5 bases from V and 5 bases from J, leaving 8 bases between. The CDR3 is 12 amino acids. Germline CDR1 and CDR2: SGHKS and YYEKEE (reference sequence). Written as DNA, the CDR3 is TGTGCCAGCAGAAATCTAGAAAACATTCAGTACTTC. As protein: CASRNLENIQYF. The whole variable domain, remainder taken from reference TRBV5-5 and TRBJ2-4, is DAGVTQSPTHLIKTRGQQVTLRCSPISGHKSVSWYQQVLGQGPQFIFQYYEKEERGRGNFPDRFSARQFPNYSSELNVNALLLGDSALYLCASRNLENIQYFGAGTRLSVL.

The chain recombines TRBV30 with TRBJ2-1, with 8 bases matching TRBD2. CDR1 GTSNPN and CDR2 SVGIG come from the germline V gene (reference sequence). Trimming cost V 3 bases and J 9 bases; bases outside gene matches: 13. CDR3 length equals 15 residues. CDR3 nucleotides: TGTGCCTGGAGCCTCGCGGGGGGCCATTGGGGTGAGCAGTTCTTC. This encodes CAWSLAGGHWGEQFF.

The chain combines TRBV5-8 with TRBJ2-5; possibly TRBD2 for D (6 bases). The CDR3 is 15 residues long. Per germline, CDR1 SGHTS and CDR2 YDEGEE. V dropped 4 bases and J dropped 5 bases, with 18 bases sitting between them. The CDR3 sequence is CASSPEGYGEETQYF. For the CDR3, the DNA is TGTGCCAGCAGCCCGGAGGGCTACGGTGAGGAGACCCAGTACTTC.

V and J are TRBV7-2 and TRBJ2-3; 8 bases agree with TRBD2. The germline V gene has CDR1 SGHTA and CDR2 FQGNSA. This CDR3 comprises 15 residues. The J segment lost 6 bases and the V segment lost 1 base, leaving 6 bases of the junction unmatched. The CDR3 region has the DNA TGTGCCAGCAGCTTAGACTTCGGGAGGGGCGATACGCAGTATTTT. It codes for CASSLDFGRGDTQYF.